This TCR beta chain comes out of a study of blood T cell repertoires in COVID-19. A note on this clone: At one end, the junction sequence differs from germline, possibly due to a read error.

CDR1 is SEHNR, CDR2 FQNEAQ, per germline (reference sequence). The CDR3 covers 9 residues. Profiling relied on immunoSEQ multiplex PCR, and the TCRdb table lists in-frame clones only, not all of them. This table has 250,000 to 300,000 clones, about 89% appearing once. The genes are TRBV7-9 and TRBJ2-7; D call uncertain. This receptor was taken from a woman aged 40 to 55 who had recovered from COVID-19. What was sequenced was peripheral blood. CDR3 coding DNA: TGCGGAGCCACCTACGAGCAGTACTTC. It encodes CGATYEQYF.